Below are 10 T cell receptor beta chains sequenced from a single sample in a study of blood T cells in healthy people across ages. Then a second PCR, running roughly 6 to 11 cycles, was carried out with a sample-barcoded 5' primer and a J-beta primer mix. A single record per CDR3 protein comes from TCRdb applying MiXCR to the 5' RACE reads. The table has 750,000 to 1,000,000 distinct CDR3 sequences, about 27% seen once. The same sample was also used in a study of T cells of mothers and their children.

Sequencing input: blood. The origin of the receptors is a woman aged 35 to 49 in good health.

This clonotype came up a few times. The V call is TRBV5-4, the J call TRBJ2-5; D remains unclear. The germline V gene encodes CDR1 SGHNT and CDR2 YYREEE (reference sequence). V shed 0 bases and J shed 3 bases, with 6 bases lying between them. CDR3 size: 13 residues. The CDR3 DNA is TGTGCCAGCAGCTTGGAGGCAGAAGAGACCCAGTACTTC. This translates into CASSLEAEETQYF.

This rearrangement joins TRBV5-1 to TRBJ1-5; 10 nucleotides align to TRBD1. J gave up 6 bases and V 3 bases, and 6 bases lay outside the gene matches. The germline CDR1 and CDR2 sequences are SGHRS and YFSETQ. This CDR3 is built from 15 residues. The CDR3 is CASSSTGGLGQPQHF. The CDR3 DNA follows: TGCGCCAGCAGCTCGACAGGGGGCTTGGGTCAGCCCCAGCATTTT.

At least ten counts were recorded for this clonotype. DNA for the CDR3: TGTGCCAGCAGCTCAAATCTCACAGGGCTAGCCCCCTACAATGAGCAGTTCTTC. Its translation: CASSSNLTGLAPYNEQFF. This chain links TRBV11-2 with TRBJ2-1; D might be TRBD1 (6 bases). Germline V CDR1 and CDR2: SGHAT, FQNNGV. V was pared by 4 bases and J by 2 bases, with 21 bases between. The CDR3 is 18 residues long.

V usage is TRBV14 and J usage is TRBJ2-7; 7 bases agree with TRBD2. The J call is in doubt because the DNA end fits TRBJ2-5 better. CDR1 is SGHDN, CDR2 FVKESK, per germline. The CDR3 runs 15 residues. This CDR3 reads CASSRNLAAQETQYF. The CDR3 DNA reads as TGTGCCAGCAGCCGGAATCTAGCGGCACAAGAGACCCAGTACTTC.

This clonotype was seen repeatedly, ten times or more. V gene TRBV4-2 combines with J gene TRBJ2-5; D possibly uses TRBD1 or TRBD2 (5 bases each). Germline V gives CDR1 LGHNA, CDR2 YNFKEQ. V shed 4 bases and J shed 5 bases, with 17 bases lying between them. The CDR3 is 15 residues long. DNA for the CDR3: TGTGCCAGCAGCCCACTACTAGGGGATGAGGAGACCCAGTACTTC. It is translated as CASSPLLGDEETQYF.

A few counts support this clonotype. V usage is TRBV27 and J usage is TRBJ2-7, with D perhaps matching TRBD2 (7 bases). This CDR3 is 15 amino acids long. V lost 5 bases to trimming and J lost 0 bases, with 14 bases between them. Germline assignment: CDR1 MNHEY and CDR2 SMNVEV (reference sequence). The CDR3 protein is CASSARGGGSYEQYF. CDR3 in DNA: TGTGCCAGCAGTGCTAGGGGGGGGGGCTCCTACGAGCAGTACTTC.

The chain links TRBV20-1 to TRBJ2-5; TRBD2 matches at 13 bases. Per germline, CDR1 DFQATT and CDR2 SNEGSKA (reference sequence). CDR3 length: 15 residues. Trimming removed 4 bases from V and 1 base from J; junction bases left unmatched: 3. The CDR3 sequence: CSANGLAGAQETQYF. CDR3 nucleotides: TGCAGTGCTAATGGACTAGCGGGAGCCCAAGAGACCCAGTACTTC.

This sequence joins TRBV29-1 and TRBJ2-3; 8 nucleotides agree with TRBD2. V was clipped by 6 bases and J by 3 bases; unmatched bases: 8. Germline V gene sequence: CDR1 SQVTM, CDR2 ANQGSEA. The CDR3 contains 14 residues. In DNA form, the CDR3 reads TGCAGCGTCGGGGGGGCTAGCGGTACAGATACGCAGTATTTT. Its protein product is CSVGGASGTDTQYF.

This clonotype was found once. With a much larger clone just one base away, this may be a read error. V usage is TRBV20-1 and J usage is TRBJ2-4; TRBD2 is a possible D gene (6 bases). V lost 3 bases, J lost 0 bases, and 15 bases lay in between. There are 16 residues in the CDR3. Germline-derived CDR1 and CDR2 are DFQATT and SNEGSKA (reference sequence). The CDR3 loop reads CSARLPAGLAKNIQYF. Here the CDR3 DNA reads TGCAGTGCTAGGCTACCAGCGGGTTTAGCCAAAAACATTCAGTACTTC.

This clonotype was counted between two and nine times. The chain employs TRBV20-1 and TRBJ2-5; the match to TRBD2 covers 7 bases. CDR3 length equals 11 residues. V trimming: 6 bases; J trimming: 5 bases; junction bases outside the gene matches: 3. CDR1 is DFQATT and CDR2 is SNEGSKA in the germline V gene (reference sequence). The CDR3 protein is CSAAGVETQYF. CDR3 nucleotides: TGCAGTGCCGCGGGGGTCGAGACCCAGTACTTC.